One and the same sample provided the 22 T cell receptor beta chains below, sequenced in a study of tumor-infiltrating lymphocytes in primary liver carcinoma. The template, about 540 ng total RNA, yielded TCR beta cDNA made with a constant-region primer. For TCR beta, libraries were produced by three nested multiplex PCR rounds using slightly modified ARM-PCR. TRBV1-TRBV30 forward primers paired with a C-beta reverse primer were used in the first two PCR rounds, which ran approximately 10 cycles each. Using its own MiXCR run on the multiplex PCR reads, TCRdb lists one record per CDR3 protein. The sample lists approximately 47,000 distinct CDR3 sequences, about 73% occurring once. Starting material for RNA and DNA co-extraction consisted of roughly 19-34 mg of unsorted bulk tissue. The material sequenced was liver tumor tissue from sampling region 3. Subset described: tumor region T3, left-lateral pole. These receptors were collected from a man aged 35 to 55 with primary liver carcinoma and hepatitis B virus infection.

In regard to this clonotype: One end of the junction fails to match germline, which may point to a read error. V gene TRBV11-2 combines with J gene TRBJ2-5; the D gene is possibly TRBD1 (6 bases). CDR1 is SGHAT and CDR2 is FQNNGV in the germline V gene. The CDR3 covers 17 residues. The CDR3 DNA follows: TGTGCCAGCAGCTTAATCAGTGGGGGCACTCGGCAAGAGACCCTGTACTTC. Translated: CASSLISGGTRQETLYF.

About this clonotype: A junction end diverges from the germline sequence, so it may reflect a read error. This CDR3 reads CASSPGLMLAGEAKETLYF. CDR3 bases: TGCGCCAGCAGCCCAGGCTTGATGCTAGCGGGAGAGGCGAAAGAGACCCTGTATTTC. V and J are TRBV4-1 and TRBJ2-5, with 10 bases fitting TRBD2. This CDR3 contains 19 residues. CDR1 MGHRA and CDR2 YSYEKL come from the germline V gene.

This clonotype is classed as medium-sized (0.01 to 0.1%). This chain uses TRBV11-2 with TRBJ2-1; 7 nucleotides match TRBD1. V was clipped by 1 base and J by 2 bases; unmatched bases: 2. The germline gives CDR1 SGHAT, CDR2 FQNNGV. CDR3 length equals 15 residues. The CDR3, as DNA: TGTGCCAGCAGCTTAGTTACAGGGGCCTACAATGAGCAGTTCTTC. Translated: CASSLVTGAYNEQFF.

The rearrangement links TRBV19 to TRBJ1-2, with a tentative D call TRBD1 (5 bases). V dropped 5 bases and J dropped 4 bases, with 8 bases sitting between them. From germline, CDR1 is LNHDA and CDR2 SQIVND (reference sequence). CDR3 length: 12 residues. CDR3 nucleotides: TGTGCCAGTAGTGACAGTGGCTATGGCTACACCTTC. Translated, it gives CASSDSGYGYTF.

Comment on this clonotype: The conserved phenylalanine or tryptophan normally closing the CDR3 is absent here, so this likely arose from a read error. V is TRBV10-3 and J is TRBJ2-2, with D perhaps TRBD1 (6 bases). Germline V gene sequence: CDR1 ENHRY, CDR2 SYGVKD. The CDR3 has 13 amino acids. The CDR3: CTIQQGDTGELFV. CDR3 coding DNA: TGTACCATCCAACAGGGAGACACCGGGGAGCTGTTTGTT.

The rearrangement joins TRBV29-1 to TRBJ2-2; 7 bases agree with TRBD1. V shed 6 bases and J 17 bases; nucleotides not matched to a gene: 9. This CDR3 has 10 residues. Looked up from germline, CDR1 is SQVTM and CDR2 is ANQGSEA. This CDR3 is CSVRQGELFF. CDR3 DNA sequence: TGCAGCGTGAGGCAGGGGGAACTATTTTTT.

In this sample, this clonotype turned up once. One end of the junction is discordant with germline, which a read error may explain. The chain is built from TRBV6-5 and TRBJ2-5; 10 bases align to TRBD2. The CDR3 totals 14 residues. In germline, CDR1 is MNHEY, CDR2 SVGAGI. In DNA form, the CDR3 reads TGTGCCAGCAGCCTAGGGACTAGCGTGAAGACCCAATACTTC. This encodes CASSLGTSVKTQYF.

With respect to this clonotype: A much larger clone sits a single nucleotide away, making a read error possible. The conserved phenylalanine or tryptophan is not found at the CDR3 terminus, so this likely reflects a read error. This chain connects TRBV10-1 to TRBJ2-3; 8 bases are shared with TRBD2. Germline CDR1 is WNHNN and CDR2 is SYGVQD (reference sequence). V was pared by 2 bases and J by 4 bases, with 8 bases of the junction left unmatched. This CDR3 comprises 16 residues. The CDR3 coding sequence is TGCGCCAGCAGTGAGGGCAGCAGCGGGAGCCCAGATACGCAGTATTCT. It specifies CASSEGSSGSPDTQYS.

A remark on this clonotype: Given the absence of the conserved phenylalanine or tryptophan at the CDR3 end, a read error is likely. The DNA is left out, because the CDR3 cannot be placed on it with certainty; the CDR3 is given as TCRdb lists it. This chain links TRBV4-2 with TRBJ2-1; no DNA check was done on the table's D call, TRBD2. The CDR3 numbers 15 amino acids, ends counted. Germline CDR1 reads LGHNA; CDR2 reads YNFKEQ. This CDR3 reads CAGSPREGFGNEEFL.

About this clonotype itself: A junction boundary mismatches the germline segment, possibly from a read error. Here the CDR3 reads CASGYRSGNQPQHF. The CDR3 nucleotides read TGTGCCAGCGGTTACAGGTCAGGCAATCAGCCCCAGCATTTT. The chain carries TRBV6-5 and TRBJ1-5; D possibly corresponds to TRBD1 (5 bases). Germline V gene data show CDR1 as MNHEY and CDR2 as SVGAGI. The CDR3 is 14 amino acids.

With regard to this clonotype: An end of the junction does not agree with germline; a read error may underlie this. The rearrangement uses TRBV4-1 and TRBJ1-5; 10 bases are a match to TRBD1. There are 17 residues in the CDR3. Germline V lookup: CDR1 MGHRA, CDR2 YSYEKL. CDR3 amino acids: CACSPQGTGVSNQHQHF. The CDR3 DNA reads TGCGCCTGCAGCCCTCAAGGGACAGGGGTTAGCAATCAGCACCAGCATTTT.

The CDR3 bases are TGTGCCAGCAGTTACCCGCCCTTCCAGTGGGGTGATAATTCACCCCTCCACTTT. It encodes CASSYPPFQWGDNSPLHF. The chain couples TRBV6-5 to TRBJ1-6; no clear D. The germline V gene encodes CDR1 MNHEY and CDR2 SVGAGI. The CDR3 is 18 residues long. V was cut by 2 bases and J by 5 bases, with 19 bases left in between.

The chain employs TRBV4-1 and TRBJ2-2, with 9 bases identical to TRBD1. Germline CDR1 MGHRA, CDR2 YSYEKL. The CDR3 is made up of 15 amino acids. V lost 6 bases, J lost 15 bases, and 17 bases stayed unmatched. CDR3 sequence reads: CASSRDRAFTGGLFF. The CDR3 coding sequence is TGCGCCAGCAGTCGGGACAGGGCTTTCACCGGGGGGTTGTTTTTT.

This clonotype came up once. This chain uses TRBV11-2 with TRBJ2-3; D unclear. Looked up from germline, CDR1 is SGHAT and CDR2 is FQNNGV. The V and J ends lost 5 bases and 11 bases respectively, with 17 bases between them. The CDR3 totals 13 residues. The CDR3 sequence is CASSPLADDVQYF. The CDR3 coding sequence is TGTGCCAGCAGCCCGTTAGCAGACGATGTGCAGTATTTT.

This clonotype has just one count. The rearrangement uses TRBV12-3 or TRBV12-4 and TRBJ1-1, with D possibly TRBD1 on 5 matching bases. V lost 5 bases and J lost 12, with 13 bases in between. The CDR3 runs to 11 residues. CDR3 DNA: TGTGCCAGCAGTCTGCCAGGGATGACTTTCTTT. Translation: CASSLPGMTFF.

For this clonotype: A much bigger clone sits one base away, suggesting this may be a read error. The V and J genes are TRBV7-9 and TRBJ1-1; D possibly corresponds to TRBD1 (5 bases). CDR1 is SEHNR and CDR2 is FQNEAQ in the germline V gene (reference sequence). This CDR3 region has 17 residues. The germline V and J ends were trimmed by 6 bases and 2 bases, with 22 bases remaining between them. CDR3 sequence reads: CASRETLRGRINTEAFF. DNA for the CDR3: TGTGCCAGCAGGGAGACCCTAAGGGGCCGGATAAACACTGAAGCTTTCTTT.

This clonotype has only a few counts. One end of the junction fails to match germline, which may point to a read error. The gene calls are TRBV4-1 and TRBJ1-2; the D is unclear. Germline lookup yields CDR1 MGHRA and CDR2 YSYEKL. The CDR3 consists of 13 residues. The DNA of the CDR3 is TGCACCAGTAGCGAGACTGCTAACTATGGCTACACCTTC. Translating it yields CTSSETANYGYTF.

Worth noting for this clonotype: At one end the junction does not follow the germline gene, possibly because of a read error. The rearrangement joins TRBV11-2 to TRBJ2-5; maybe TRBD2 (6 bases). This CDR3 region has 14 residues. Germline assignment: CDR1 SGHAT and CDR2 FQNNGV. CDR3 bases: TGTGCCAGCAGAAGACTAGAAGTCCGGGAGACCCATTACTTC. Its translation: CASRRLEVRETHYF.

Points on this clonotype: One end of the junction varies from germline; a read error may be responsible. V and J are TRBV11-2 and TRBJ2-7; 9 positions match TRBD1. This CDR3 contains 15 residues. In germline, CDR1 is SGHAT, CDR2 FQNNGV. CDR3 nucleotides: TGTACCAGCAGCTTACAAGGGACAGGGCTGTGGGAGCAGCACTTC. It encodes CTSSLQGTGLWEQHF.

Concerning this clonotype itself: At one of its ends the junction is not consistent with the germline gene, which may arise from a read error. The chain carries TRBV12-3 or TRBV12-4 and TRBJ1-1; no firm D call. CDR3 length: 14 amino acids. The CDR3 loop is CASSPRGSSTEAFF. The DNA for the CDR3 is TGTGCCAGCAGTCCCCGTGGATCGAGCACTGAAGCCTTCTTT.

V and J are TRBV2 and TRBJ2-5; D is possibly TRBD2 (6 bases). The CDR3 runs 15 residues. Germline V gene data show CDR1 as SNHLY and CDR2 as FYNNEI. V was trimmed by 8 bases and J by 5 bases, leaving 21 bases between them. CDR3 bases: TGTGCCAGCTGTGGGAGGAGGGGAGCGGAGGAGACCCAGTACTTC. Protein product: CASCGRRGAEETQYF.

The chain couples TRBV12-3 or TRBV12-4 to TRBJ2-7; possibly TRBD2 for D (6 bases). The CDR3 covers 13 residues. Trimming took off 8 bases at V and 7 bases at J, with 18 bases between the two ends. The CDR3 DNA follows: TGTGCCAGCGGGCCCACGGGGGAGCGAGAGCAGTACTTC. As protein: CASGPTGEREQYF.